The 2 T cell receptor beta chains listed next were all sequenced from one sample in a study of CD8 T cells in Susac syndrome. RNA was extracted with the RNeasy kit, and a quantity of about 0.45 to 1 ug was reverse transcribed using random hexamers. Each CDR3 protein is one row after TCRdb ran MiXCR on the immunoSEQ multiplex PCR reads. This table holds some 100,000 distinct CDR3 sequences, just under 95% found once. The specimen sequenced was CD8+ T cells from PBMCs. The source of these receptors is a human donor in good health.

The chain is built from TRBV12-3 or TRBV12-4 and TRBJ1-2, with TRBD1 matching over 10 bases. V was clipped by 7 bases and J by 5 bases; unmatched bases: 4. This CDR3 region has 13 residues. For the CDR3, the DNA is TGTGCCAGCAATCCGGGACAGGGGTATGGCTACACCTTC. As protein: CASNPGQGYGYTF.

In the case of this clonotype: The conserved final phenylalanine or tryptophan is absent from the CDR3, which likely points to a read error. The chain combines TRBV6-5 with TRBJ2-7; 9 bases agree with TRBD1. The V and J ends lost 6 bases and 2 bases, in that order; junction bases with no gene match: 8. The length of the CDR3 is 15 residues. CDR1 and CDR2 from the germline V gene are MNHEY and SVGAGI. The CDR3 is CASSPATGGAYEQYL. DNA of the CDR3: TGTGCCAGCAGCCCCGCGACAGGGGGGGCCTACGAGCAGTACCTC.